Included here is one T cell receptor (beta chain) sequence, with context. Its specificity is not known. The data were taken from a study of pediatric ulcerative colitis. No immunosuppressive drugs were given to ulcerative colitis patients before diagnostic colonoscopy. Overall study results and limits: Blood samples from a couple of patients yielded substantially fewer templates and were excluded from blood-rectal overlap analysis.

Clones were sequenced by immunoSEQ multiplex PCR, and TCRdb holds only the in-frame ones, with some missing. The sample has 60,000 or so clones, just over 75% seen once; the top ten hold around 5%. This CDR3 has 14 amino acids. Trimming cost V 6 bases and J 5 bases; bases outside gene matches: 7. Per germline, CDR1 LGHNT and CDR2 FRNRAP. This sequence originates from a boy aged 5 to 17 with moderate ulcerative colitis. This chain links TRBV12-5 with TRBJ1-2; 9 nucleotides line up with TRBD1. Specimen: blood. The CDR3 loop is CASGSGQGFYGYTF. In DNA, the CDR3 is TGTGCTAGTGGCTCGGGACAGGGATTTTATGGCTACACCTTC.